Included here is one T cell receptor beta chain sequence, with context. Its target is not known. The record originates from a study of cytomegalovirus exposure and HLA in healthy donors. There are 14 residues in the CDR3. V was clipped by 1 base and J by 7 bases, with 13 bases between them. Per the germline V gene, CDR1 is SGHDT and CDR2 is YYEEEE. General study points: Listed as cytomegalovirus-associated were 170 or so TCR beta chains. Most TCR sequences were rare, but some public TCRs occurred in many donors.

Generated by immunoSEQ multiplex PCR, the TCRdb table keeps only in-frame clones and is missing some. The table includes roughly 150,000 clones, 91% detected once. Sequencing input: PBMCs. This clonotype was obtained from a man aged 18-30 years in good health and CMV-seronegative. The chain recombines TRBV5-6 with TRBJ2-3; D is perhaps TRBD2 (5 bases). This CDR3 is CASSLRRRFNTQYF. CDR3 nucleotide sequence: TGTGCCAGCAGCTTGCGCAGGAGGTTTAATACGCAGTATTTT.